The rows below give T cell receptor beta chains drawn from one sample of a study of T cell responses to AZD1222 COVID-19 vaccine. The table came from immunoSEQ multiplex PCR; TCRdb's copy has only in-frame clones and leaves some out. The sample consists of some 110,000 clones, roughly nine tenths of them appearing once. The sequences come from peripheral blood, collected 28 days after the second AZD1222 dose. The receptors here all came from an adult who received the AZD1222 COVID-19 vaccine. Both conserved end residues are part of each CDR3. The D gene is left open where the match is weak. Clone size is shown for a subset of rows, as once, few, many or a class of expanded clone.

TRBV9,TRBJ2-7,-,-,CASSVVSRGRSGGEQYF,TGTGCCAGCAGCGTAGTCTCCAGGGGACGGTCGGGTGGCGAGCAGTACTTC
TRBV19,TRBJ2-1,-,-,CASRGTHRSYNEQFF,TGTGCCAGTAGAGGGACACACCGTTCCTACAATGAGCAGTTCTTC
TRBV15,TRBJ2-1,-,TRBD2,CATSIPGLGYNEQFF,TGTGCCACCAGCATCCCGGGACTAGGGTACAATGAGCAGTTCTTC
TRBV6-5,TRBJ1-2,-,-,CATGGLDGYTF,TGTGCCACGGGGGGGCTGGATGGCTACACCTTC
TRBV27,TRBJ1-1,once,-,CASSLSSSTEAFF,TGTGCCAGCAGTTTGAGTTCGAGTACTGAAGCTTTCTTT
TRBV11-3,TRBJ2-5,-,TRBD2,CASSLYRTSGDPQETQYF,TGTGCCAGCAGCTTATATCGGACTAGCGGGGATCCCCAAGAGACCCAGTACTTC
TRBV28,TRBJ1-1,-,-,CASSLANTEAFF,TGTGCCAGCAGTTTAGCGAACACTGAAGCTTTCTTT
TRBV28,TRBJ1-5,-,-,CASSLYDQPQHF,TGTGCCAGCAGTTTATATGATCAGCCCCAGCATTTT
TRBV5-4,TRBJ2-5,-,-,CASSPFGAQETQYF,TGTGCCAGCAGCCCCTTTGGGGCTCAAGAGACCCAGTACTTC
TRBV5-5,TRBJ2-7,-,-,CASSLDVAGYEQYF,TGTGCCAGCAGCTTGGACGTCGCCGGGTACGAGCAGTACTTC
TRBV6-5,TRBJ1-3,-,-,CASSYSGPRSGNTIYF,TGTGCCAGCAGTTACTCGGGACCTCGCTCTGGAAACACCATATATTTT
TRBV3-1/TRBV3-2,TRBJ1-2,once,-,CASSQDFRTGIYGGYTF,TGTGCCAGCAGCCAGGACTTTAGGACGGGGATTTATGGTGGCTACACCTTC
TRBV30,TRBJ1-2,-,-,CAWSVVGQPNGGYTF,TGTGCCTGGAGTGTAGTCGGGCAGCCAAATGGAGGCTACACCTTC
TRBV27,TRBJ1-2,-,TRBD1,CASSRTGDYGYTF,TGTGCCAGCAGCCGTACAGGGGACTATGGCTACACCTTC
TRBV18,TRBJ1-4,-,-,CASSPRLGADEKLFF,TGTGCCAGCTCACCAAGACTTGGGGCCGATGAAAAACTGTTTTTT
TRBV25-1,TRBJ1-4,-,-,CASSDPGDTEKLFF,TGTGCCAGCAGTGACCCAGGGGATACTGAAAAACTGTTTTTT
TRBV5-8,TRBJ1-1,-,TRBD1,CASSPGQGPDTEAFF,TGTGCCAGCAGCCCAGGACAGGGTCCGGACACTGAAGCTTTCTTT
TRBV5-1,TRBJ2-2,-,-,CASSLVHSANTGELFF,TGCGCCAGCAGCTTGGTGCATAGCGCGAACACCGGGGAGCTGTTTTTT
TRBV6-1,TRBJ2-4,-,-,CASSETQIAKNIQYF,TGTGCCAGCAGTGAAACTCAGATAGCCAAAAACATTCAGTACTTC
TRBV19,TRBJ2-3,-,-,CASSIVLTDTQYF,TGTGCCAGTAGTATAGTATTAACAGATACGCAGTATTTT
TRBV2,TRBJ2-1,-,TRBD2,CASRAGLAFYNEQFF,TGTGCCAGCAGGGCAGGACTAGCGTTTTACAATGAGCAGTTCTTC
TRBV7-9,TRBJ2-3,once,-,CVAAYTDTQYF,TGTGTGGCGGCGTACACAGATACGCAGTATTTT
TRBV30,TRBJ2-5,-,TRBD2,CAQSRGLAGVGETQYF,TGTGCCCAGAGCCGAGGACTAGCGGGAGTTGGTGAGACCCAGTACTTC
TRBV6-5,TRBJ1-2,-,-,CASSKDSPVGYGYTF,TGTGCCAGCAGTAAGGACAGTCCCGTGGGGTATGGCTACACCTTC
TRBV4-1,TRBJ2-6,-,-,CASSTERFSGANVLTF,TGCGCCAGCAGCACAGAGCGTTTCTCTGGGGCCAACGTCCTGACTTTC